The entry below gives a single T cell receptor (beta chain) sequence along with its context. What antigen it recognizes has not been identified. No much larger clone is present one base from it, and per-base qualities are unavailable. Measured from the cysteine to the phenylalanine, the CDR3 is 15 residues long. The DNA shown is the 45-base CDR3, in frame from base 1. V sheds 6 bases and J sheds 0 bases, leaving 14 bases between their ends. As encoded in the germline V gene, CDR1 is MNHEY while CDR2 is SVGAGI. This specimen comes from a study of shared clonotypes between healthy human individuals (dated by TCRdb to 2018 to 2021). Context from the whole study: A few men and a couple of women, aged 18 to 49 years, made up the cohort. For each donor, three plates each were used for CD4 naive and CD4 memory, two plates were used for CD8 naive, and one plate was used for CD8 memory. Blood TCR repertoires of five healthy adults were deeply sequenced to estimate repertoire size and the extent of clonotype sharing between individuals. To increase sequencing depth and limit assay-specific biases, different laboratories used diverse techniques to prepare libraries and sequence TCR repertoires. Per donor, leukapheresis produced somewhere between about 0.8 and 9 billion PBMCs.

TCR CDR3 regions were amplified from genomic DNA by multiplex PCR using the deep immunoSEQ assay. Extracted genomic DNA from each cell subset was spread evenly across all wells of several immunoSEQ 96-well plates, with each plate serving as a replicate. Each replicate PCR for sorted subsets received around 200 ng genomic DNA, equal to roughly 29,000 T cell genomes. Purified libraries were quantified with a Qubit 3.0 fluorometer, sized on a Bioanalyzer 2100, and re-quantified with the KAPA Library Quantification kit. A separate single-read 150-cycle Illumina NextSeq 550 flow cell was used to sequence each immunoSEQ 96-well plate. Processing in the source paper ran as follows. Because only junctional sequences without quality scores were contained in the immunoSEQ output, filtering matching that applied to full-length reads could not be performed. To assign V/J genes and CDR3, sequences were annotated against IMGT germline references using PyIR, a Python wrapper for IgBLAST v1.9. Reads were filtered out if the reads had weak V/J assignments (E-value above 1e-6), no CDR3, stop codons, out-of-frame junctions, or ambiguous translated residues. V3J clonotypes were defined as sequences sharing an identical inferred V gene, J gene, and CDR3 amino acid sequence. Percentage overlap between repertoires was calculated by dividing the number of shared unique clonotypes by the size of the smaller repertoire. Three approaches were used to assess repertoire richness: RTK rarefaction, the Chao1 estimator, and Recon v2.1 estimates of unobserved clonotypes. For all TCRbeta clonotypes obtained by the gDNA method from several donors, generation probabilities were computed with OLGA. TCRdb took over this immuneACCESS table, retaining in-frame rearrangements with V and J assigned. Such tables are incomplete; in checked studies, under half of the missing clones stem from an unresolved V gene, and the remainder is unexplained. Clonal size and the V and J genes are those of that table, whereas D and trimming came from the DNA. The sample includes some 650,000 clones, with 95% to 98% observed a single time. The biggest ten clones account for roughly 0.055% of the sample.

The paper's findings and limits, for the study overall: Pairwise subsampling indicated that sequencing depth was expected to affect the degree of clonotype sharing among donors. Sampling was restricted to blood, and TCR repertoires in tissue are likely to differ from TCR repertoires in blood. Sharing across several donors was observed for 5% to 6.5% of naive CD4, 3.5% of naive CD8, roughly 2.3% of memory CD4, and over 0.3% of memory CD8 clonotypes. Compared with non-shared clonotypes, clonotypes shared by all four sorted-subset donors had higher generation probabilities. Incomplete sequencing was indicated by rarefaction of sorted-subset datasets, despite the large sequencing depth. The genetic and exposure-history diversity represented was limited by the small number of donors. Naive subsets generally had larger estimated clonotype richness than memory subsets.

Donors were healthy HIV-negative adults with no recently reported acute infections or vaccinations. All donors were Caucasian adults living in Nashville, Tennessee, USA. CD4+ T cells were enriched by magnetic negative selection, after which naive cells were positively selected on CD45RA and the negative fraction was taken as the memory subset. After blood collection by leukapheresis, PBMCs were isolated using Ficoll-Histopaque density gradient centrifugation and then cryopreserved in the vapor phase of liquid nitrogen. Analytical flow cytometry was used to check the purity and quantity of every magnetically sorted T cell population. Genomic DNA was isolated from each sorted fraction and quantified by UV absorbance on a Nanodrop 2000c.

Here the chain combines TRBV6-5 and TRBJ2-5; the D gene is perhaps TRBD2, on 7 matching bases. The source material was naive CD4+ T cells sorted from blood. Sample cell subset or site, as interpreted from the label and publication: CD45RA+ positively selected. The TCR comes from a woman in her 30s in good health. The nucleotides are TGTGCCAGCAGGGGGGGGCACAGCGACCAAGAGACCCAGTACTTC. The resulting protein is CASRGGHSDQETQYF.